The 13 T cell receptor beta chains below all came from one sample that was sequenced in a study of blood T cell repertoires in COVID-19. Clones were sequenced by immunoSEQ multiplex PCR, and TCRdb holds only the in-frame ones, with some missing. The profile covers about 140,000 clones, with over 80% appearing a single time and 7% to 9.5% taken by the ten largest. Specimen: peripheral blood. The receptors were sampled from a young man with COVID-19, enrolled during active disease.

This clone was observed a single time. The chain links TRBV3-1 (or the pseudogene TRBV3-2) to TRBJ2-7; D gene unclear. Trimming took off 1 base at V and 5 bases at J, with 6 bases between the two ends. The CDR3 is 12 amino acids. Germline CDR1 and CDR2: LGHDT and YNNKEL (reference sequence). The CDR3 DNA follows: TGTGCCAGCAGCCAAGTCGAGAACGAGCAGTACTTC. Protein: CASSQVENEQYF.

CDR3 protein: CASSEPSGANVLTF. The CDR3 nucleotides read TGTGCCAGCAGCGAGCCCTCTGGGGCCAACGTCCTGACTTTC. This chain joins TRBV9 and TRBJ2-6; no firm D call. Germline assignment: CDR1 SGDLS and CDR2 YYNGEE. V shed 3 bases and J shed 0 bases, with 4 bases lying between them. The CDR3 runs 14 residues.

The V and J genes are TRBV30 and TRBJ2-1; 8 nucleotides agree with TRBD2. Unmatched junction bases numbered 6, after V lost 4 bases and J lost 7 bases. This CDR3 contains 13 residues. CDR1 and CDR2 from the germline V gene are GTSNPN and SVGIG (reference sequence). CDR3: CAWTSGLKNEQFF. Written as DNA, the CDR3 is TGTGCCTGGACTAGCGGGCTCAAAAATGAGCAGTTCTTC.

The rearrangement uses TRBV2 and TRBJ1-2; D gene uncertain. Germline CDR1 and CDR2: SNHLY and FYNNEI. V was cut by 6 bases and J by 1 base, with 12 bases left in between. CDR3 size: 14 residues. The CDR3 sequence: CASSLTGGNYGYTF. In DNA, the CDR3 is TGTGCCAGCAGCTTGACTGGTGGTAACTATGGCTACACCTTC.

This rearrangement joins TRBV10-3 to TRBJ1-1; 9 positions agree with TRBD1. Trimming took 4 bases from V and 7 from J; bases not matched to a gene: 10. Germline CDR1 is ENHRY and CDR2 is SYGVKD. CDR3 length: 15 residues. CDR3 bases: TGTGCCATCAGTGTGGAGGACAGGGGAAGGAGTGAAGCTTTCTTT. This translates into CAISVEDRGRSEAFF.

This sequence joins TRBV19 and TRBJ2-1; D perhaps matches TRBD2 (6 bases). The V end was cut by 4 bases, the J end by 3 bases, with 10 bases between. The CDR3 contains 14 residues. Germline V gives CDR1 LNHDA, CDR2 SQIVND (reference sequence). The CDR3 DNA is TGTGCCAGTAGTACGGCGGGAATCTACAATGAGCAGTTCTTC. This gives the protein CASSTAGIYNEQFF.

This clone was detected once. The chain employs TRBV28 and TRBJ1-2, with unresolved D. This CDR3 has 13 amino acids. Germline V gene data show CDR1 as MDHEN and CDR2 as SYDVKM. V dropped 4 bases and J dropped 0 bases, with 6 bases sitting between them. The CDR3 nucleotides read TGTGCCAGCAGTTGGGCCACTAACTATGGCTACACCTTC. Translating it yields CASSWATNYGYTF.

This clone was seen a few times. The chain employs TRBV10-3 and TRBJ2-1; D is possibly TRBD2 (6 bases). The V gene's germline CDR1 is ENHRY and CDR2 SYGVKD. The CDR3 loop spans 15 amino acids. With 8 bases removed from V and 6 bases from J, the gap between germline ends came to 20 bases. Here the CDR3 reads CAISSRRESGNEQFF. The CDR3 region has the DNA TGTGCCATCTCCTCTCGCCGGGAGAGTGGCAATGAGCAGTTCTTC.

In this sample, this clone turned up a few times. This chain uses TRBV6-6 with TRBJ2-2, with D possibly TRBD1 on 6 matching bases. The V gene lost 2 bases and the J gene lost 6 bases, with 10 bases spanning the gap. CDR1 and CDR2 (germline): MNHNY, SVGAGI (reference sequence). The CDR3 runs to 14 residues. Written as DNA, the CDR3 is TGTGCCAGCAGTTACACACAGGGCTCCGGGGAGCTGTTTTTT. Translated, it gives CASSYTQGSGELFF.

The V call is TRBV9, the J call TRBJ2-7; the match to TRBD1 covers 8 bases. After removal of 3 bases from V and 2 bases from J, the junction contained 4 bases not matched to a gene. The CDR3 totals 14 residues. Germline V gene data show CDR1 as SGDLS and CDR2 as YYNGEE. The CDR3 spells CASSATGVPYEQYF. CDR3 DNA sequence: TGTGCCAGCAGCGCGACAGGGGTCCCCTACGAGCAGTACTTC. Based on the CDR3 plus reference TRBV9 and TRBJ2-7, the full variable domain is DSGVTQTPKHLITATGQRVTLRCSPRSGDLSVYWYQQSLDQGLQFLIQYYNGEERAKGNILERFSAQQFPDLHSELNLSSLELGDSALYFCASSATGVPYEQYFGPGTRLTVT.

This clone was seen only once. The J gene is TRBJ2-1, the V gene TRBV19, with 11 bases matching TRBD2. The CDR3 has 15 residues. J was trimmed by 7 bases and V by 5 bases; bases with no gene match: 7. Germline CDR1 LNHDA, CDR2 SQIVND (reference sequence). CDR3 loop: CASSGALAGGNEQFF. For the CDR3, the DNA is TGTGCCAGTAGTGGGGCGCTAGCGGGAGGAAATGAGCAGTTCTTC.

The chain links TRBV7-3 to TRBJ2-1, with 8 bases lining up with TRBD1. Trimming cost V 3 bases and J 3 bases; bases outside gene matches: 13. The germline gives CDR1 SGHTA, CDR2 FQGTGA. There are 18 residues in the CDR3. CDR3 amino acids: CASSFHKPQGANYNEQFF. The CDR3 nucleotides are TGTGCCAGCAGCTTCCACAAACCGCAGGGGGCGAACTACAATGAGCAGTTCTTC.

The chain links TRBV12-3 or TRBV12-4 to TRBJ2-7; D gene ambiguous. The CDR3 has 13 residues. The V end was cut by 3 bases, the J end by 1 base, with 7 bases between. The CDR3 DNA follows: TGTGCCAGCAGTTTTGGTGAGTCCTACGAGCAGTACTTC. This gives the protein CASSFGESYEQYF.